This TCR beta chain emerged from a study of T cell responses to AZD1222 COVID-19 vaccine. The study, taken as a whole, reports: Sampled repertoires all dated from after the peak T cell response.

In the case of this clone: Its antigen is not identified.

The assay was immunoSEQ multiplex PCR, and TCRdb's table has in-frame clones only and misses some. The sample shows 100,000 to 150,000 clones, less than 95% of them seen only once. The germline CDR1 and CDR2 sequences are MNHEY and SVGAGI. The CDR3 contains 14 residues. Trimming pared 6 bases from V and 4 bases from J, leaving 10 bases between. The J gene is TRBJ2-6, the V gene TRBV6-5; D gene ambiguous. This receptor was obtained from an adult in good health. Source: peripheral blood, taken on day 0 of AZD1222 vaccination. DNA of the CDR3: TGTGCCAGCAGCCTACAAGAGGGGGCCAACGTCCTGACTTTC. Its translation is CASSLQEGANVLTF.